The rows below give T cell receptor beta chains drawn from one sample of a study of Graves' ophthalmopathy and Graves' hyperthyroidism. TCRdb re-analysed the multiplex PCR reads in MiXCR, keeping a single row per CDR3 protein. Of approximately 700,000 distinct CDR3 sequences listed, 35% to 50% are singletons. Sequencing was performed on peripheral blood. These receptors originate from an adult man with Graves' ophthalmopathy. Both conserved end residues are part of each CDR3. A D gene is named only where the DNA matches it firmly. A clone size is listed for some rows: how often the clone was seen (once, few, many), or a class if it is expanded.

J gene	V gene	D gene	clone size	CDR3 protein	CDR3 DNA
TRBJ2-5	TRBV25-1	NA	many	CASSGAQGIETQYF	TGTGCCAGCAGTGGCGCGCAGGGGATCGAGACCCAGTACTTC
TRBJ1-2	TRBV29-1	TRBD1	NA	CSVQLTGEVFGYTF	TGCAGCGTTCAATTGACAGGGGAGGTATTCGGCTACACCTTC
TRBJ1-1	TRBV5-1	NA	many	CASSLAIDLNTEAFF	TGCGCCAGCAGCTTGGCCATTGATTTGAACACTGAAGCTTTCTTT
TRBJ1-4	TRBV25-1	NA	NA	CALDGAAEKLFF	TGTGCCTTGGATGGGGCGGCTGAAAAACTGTTTTTT
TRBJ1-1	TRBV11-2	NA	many	CASSFGPGGLAFF	NA
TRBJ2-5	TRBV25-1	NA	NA	CASSRTGSSSMKETQYF	TGTGCCAGCAGCAGAACCGGGTCTAGCAGCATGAAAGAGACCCAGTACTTC
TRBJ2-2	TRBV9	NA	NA	CASSARGQMNTGELFF	TGTGCCAGCAGCGCGCGGGGACAAATGAACACCGGGGAGCTGTTTTTT
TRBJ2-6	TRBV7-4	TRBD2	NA	CASSGLGGVNVLTF	TGTGCCAGCAGCGGACTTGGGGGGGTCAACGTCCTGACTTTC
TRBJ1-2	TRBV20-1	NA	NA	CSASPGVGDYGYGYTF	TGCAGTGCGTCACCAGGGGTAGGGGACTATGGCTATGGCTACACCTTC
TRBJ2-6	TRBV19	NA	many	CASRLGESGANVLTF	TGTGCCAGTAGGCTCGGGGAGTCTGGGGCCAACGTCCTGACTTTC
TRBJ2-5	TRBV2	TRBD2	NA	CASTYGLAGGPWSF	TGTGCCAGCACCTACGGACTAGCGGGAGGCCCTTGGTCCTTC
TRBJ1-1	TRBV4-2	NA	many	CASSQDLRGTEAFF	TGTGCCAGCAGCCAAGATCTCCGGGGGACTGAAGCTTTCTTT
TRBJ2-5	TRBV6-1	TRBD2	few	CASSFTSGGQETQYF	TGTGCCAGCAGTTTTACCAGCGGGGGGCAAGAGACCCAGTACTTC
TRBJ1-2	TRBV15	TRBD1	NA	CATSSDPDRDSYTF	TGTGCCACCAGCAGTGACCCGGACAGGGATTCCTACACCTTC
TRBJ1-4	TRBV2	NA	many	CASSEGGATNEKLFF	TGTGCCAGCAGTGAGGGAGGGGCAACTAATGAAAAACTGTTTTTT
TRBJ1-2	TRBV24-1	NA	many	CATSDKDGYGYTF	TGTGCCACCAGTGATAAGGACGGCTATGGCTACACCTTC
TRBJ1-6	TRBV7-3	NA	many	CASSSTVGSPLHF	TGTGCCAGCAGCTCGACAGTCGGTTCACCCCTCCACTTT
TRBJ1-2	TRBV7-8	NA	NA	CASSLVPAANTF	TGTGCCAGCAGCTTAGTTCCAGCGGCTAACACCTTC
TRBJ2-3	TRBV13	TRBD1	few	CASSRQGTDTQYF	TGTGCCAGCAGCAGACAGGGGACAGATACGCAGTATTTT
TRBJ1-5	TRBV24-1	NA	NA	CATSESGDSWEHF	TGTGCCACCAGTGAGTCAGGGGATAGCTGGGAGCATTTT
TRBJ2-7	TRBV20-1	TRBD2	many	CSAYPGLAGVSEQYF	TGCAGTGCGTACCCGGGACTAGCGGGAGTGAGCGAGCAGTACTTC
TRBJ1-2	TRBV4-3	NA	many	CASSQAGGYTF	TGCGCCAGCAGCCAAGCTGGCGGCTACACCTTC
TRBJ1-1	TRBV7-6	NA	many	CASSSGKGTEAFF	TGTGCCAGCAGCAGCGGCAAGGGCACTGAAGCTTTCTTT
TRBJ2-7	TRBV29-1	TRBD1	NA	CSVDGRGKNEQYF	TGCAGCGTTGACGGCAGGGGGAAGAACGAGCAGTACTTC
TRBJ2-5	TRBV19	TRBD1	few	CASSPRGQGARETQYF	TGTGCCAGTAGCCCCCGAGGACAGGGGGCACGAGAGACCCAGTACTTC
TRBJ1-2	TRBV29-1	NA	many	CSVETRVHGYTF	TGCAGCGTTGAAACGAGGGTCCATGGCTACACCTTC
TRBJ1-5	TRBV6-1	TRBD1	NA	CAKRGDRSSNQPQHF	TGTGCCAAGAGGGGGGACAGATCAAGCAATCAGCCCCAGCATTTT
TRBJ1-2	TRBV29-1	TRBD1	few	CSTSGGRGYTF	TGCAGCACCTCAGGGGGTCGGGGCTACACCTTC
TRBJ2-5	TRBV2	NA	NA	CASQKNPGREETQYF	TGTGCCAGCCAGAAAAACCCGGGCCGAGAAGAGACCCAGTACTTC
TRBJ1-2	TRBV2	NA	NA	CAAQGGYTF	TGTGCCGCCCAGGGTGGCTACACCTTC